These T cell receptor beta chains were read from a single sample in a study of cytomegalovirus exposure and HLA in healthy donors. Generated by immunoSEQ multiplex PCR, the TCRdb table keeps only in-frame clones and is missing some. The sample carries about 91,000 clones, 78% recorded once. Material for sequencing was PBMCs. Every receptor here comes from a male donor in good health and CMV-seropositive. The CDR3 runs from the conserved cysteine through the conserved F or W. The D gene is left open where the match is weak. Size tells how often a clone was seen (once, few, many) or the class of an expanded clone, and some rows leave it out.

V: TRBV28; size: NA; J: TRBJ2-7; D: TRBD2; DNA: TGTGCCAGCAGTCTATACGGGACTAGCGGGGGAAGCTCCTACGAGCAGTACTTC; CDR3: CASSLYGTSGGSSYEQYF
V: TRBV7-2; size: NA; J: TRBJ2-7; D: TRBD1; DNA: TGTGCCAGCAGCTTAGCAGGACAGGACTACGAGCAGTACTTC; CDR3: CASSLAGQDYEQYF
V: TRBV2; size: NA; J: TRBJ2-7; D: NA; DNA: TGTGCCAGATCGGGGGAAATCGGTTACGAGCAGTACTTC; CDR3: CARSGEIGYEQYF
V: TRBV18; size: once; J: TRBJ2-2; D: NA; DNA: TGTGCCAGCTCACCCGGGACTGGCAAAGCCGGGGAGCTGTTTTTT; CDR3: CASSPGTGKAGELFF
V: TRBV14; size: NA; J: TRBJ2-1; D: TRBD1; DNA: TGTGCCAGCAGCCAATTAACAGGGGGGAATGAGCAGTTCTTC; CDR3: CASSQLTGGNEQFF
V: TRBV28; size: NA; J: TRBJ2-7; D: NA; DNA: TGTGCCAGCAGTTTTCTGGGCAGGCCCTCCTACGAGCAGTACTTC; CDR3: CASSFLGRPSYEQYF
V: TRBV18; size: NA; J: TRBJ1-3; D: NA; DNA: TGTGCCAGCTCCCCACCCAGTTTGGTGGGAGACACCATATATTTT; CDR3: CASSPPSLVGDTIYF
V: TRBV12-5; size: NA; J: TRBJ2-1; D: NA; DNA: TGTGCTAGTGGTTTGCTGGAGAGCTCCTACAATGAGCAGTTCTTC; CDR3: CASGLLESSYNEQFF
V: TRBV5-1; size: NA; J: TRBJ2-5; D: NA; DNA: TGCGCCAGCAGCAGGCTTGGGGGGGCTGGGGAGACCCAGTACTTC; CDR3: CASSRLGGAGETQYF
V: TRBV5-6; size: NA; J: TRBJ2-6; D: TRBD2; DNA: TGTGCCAGCAGCTTTGGACTAGCGGGACGCGGGGCCAACGTCCTGACTTTC; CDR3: CASSFGLAGRGANVLTF
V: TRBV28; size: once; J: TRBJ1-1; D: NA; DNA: TGTGCCAGCAGTGAGGGTGGCAGGGAGGGCACTGAAGCTTTCTTT; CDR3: CASSEGGREGTEAFF